The entry that follows covers one T cell receptor beta chain sequence. The record originates from a study of blood T cell repertoires in COVID-19. Sequencing was performed with immunoSEQ multiplex PCR; in TCRdb, only in-frame clones are kept and a portion is missing. Among approximately 150,000 clones listed, 87% were seen once. The sample comprised peripheral blood. The sequence derives from a human donor in a cohort sampled during active COVID-19.

The CDR3 coding sequence is TGTGCCACCAGTGGGTCCGGGGTCCGTGGCTACACCTTC. This sequence encodes CATSGSGVRGYTF. The rearrangement joins TRBV24-1 to TRBJ1-2; D ambiguous. The ends were cut back, 5 bases at V and 7 bases at J, with 13 bases in the middle. Germline CDR1 and CDR2: KGHDR and SFDVKD. The CDR3 contains 13 residues.